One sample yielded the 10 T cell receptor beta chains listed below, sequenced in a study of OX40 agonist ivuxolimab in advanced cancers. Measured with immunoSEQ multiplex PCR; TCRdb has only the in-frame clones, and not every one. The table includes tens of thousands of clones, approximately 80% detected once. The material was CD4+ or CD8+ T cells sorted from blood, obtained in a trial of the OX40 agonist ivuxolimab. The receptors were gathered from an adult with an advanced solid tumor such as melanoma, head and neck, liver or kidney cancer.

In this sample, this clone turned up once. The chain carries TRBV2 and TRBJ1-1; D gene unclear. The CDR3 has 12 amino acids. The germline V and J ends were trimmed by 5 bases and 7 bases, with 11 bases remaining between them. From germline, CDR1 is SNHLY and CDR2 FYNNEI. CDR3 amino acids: CASSFIRGEAFF. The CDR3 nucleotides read TGTGCCAGCAGTTTCATCCGGGGTGAAGCTTTCTTT.

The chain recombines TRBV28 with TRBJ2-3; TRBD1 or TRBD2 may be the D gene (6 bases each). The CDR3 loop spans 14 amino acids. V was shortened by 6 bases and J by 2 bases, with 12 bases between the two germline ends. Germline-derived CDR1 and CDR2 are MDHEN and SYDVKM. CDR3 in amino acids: CASRRGGTTDTQYF. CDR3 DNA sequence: TGTGCCAGCAGGCGAGGGGGGACCACAGATACGCAGTATTTT. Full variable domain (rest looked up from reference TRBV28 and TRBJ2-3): DVKVTQSSRYLVKRTGEKVFLECVQDMDHENMFWYRQDPGLGLRLIYFSYDVKMKEKGDIPEGYSVSREKKERFSLILESASTNQTSMYLCASRRGGTTDTQYFGPGTRLTVL.

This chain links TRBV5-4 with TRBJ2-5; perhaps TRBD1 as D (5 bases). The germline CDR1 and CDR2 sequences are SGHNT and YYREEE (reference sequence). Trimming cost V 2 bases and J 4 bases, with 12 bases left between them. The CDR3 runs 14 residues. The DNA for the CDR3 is TGTGCCAGCAGCTTTTATGGCACAGGAGAGACCCAGTACTTC. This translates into CASSFYGTGETQYF.

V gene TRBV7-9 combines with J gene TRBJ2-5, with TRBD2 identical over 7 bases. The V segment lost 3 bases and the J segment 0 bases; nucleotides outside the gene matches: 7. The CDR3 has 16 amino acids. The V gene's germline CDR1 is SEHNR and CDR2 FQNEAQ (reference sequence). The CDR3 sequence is CASSFLQGGYQETQYF. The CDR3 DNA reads TGTGCCAGCAGCTTTCTGCAGGGAGGGTACCAAGAGACCCAGTACTTC.

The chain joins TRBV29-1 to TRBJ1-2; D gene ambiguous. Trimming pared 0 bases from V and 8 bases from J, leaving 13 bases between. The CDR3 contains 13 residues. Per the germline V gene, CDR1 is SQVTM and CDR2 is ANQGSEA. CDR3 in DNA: TGCAGCGTTGAAGATTCGGGGATGCGGGGCTACACCTTC. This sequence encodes CSVEDSGMRGYTF. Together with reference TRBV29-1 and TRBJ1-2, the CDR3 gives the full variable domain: SAVISQKPSRDICQRGTSLTIQCQVDSQVTMMFWYRQQPGQSLTLIATANQGSEATYESGFVIDKFPISRPNLTFSTLTVSNMSPEDSSIYLCSVEDSGMRGYTFGSGTRLTVV.

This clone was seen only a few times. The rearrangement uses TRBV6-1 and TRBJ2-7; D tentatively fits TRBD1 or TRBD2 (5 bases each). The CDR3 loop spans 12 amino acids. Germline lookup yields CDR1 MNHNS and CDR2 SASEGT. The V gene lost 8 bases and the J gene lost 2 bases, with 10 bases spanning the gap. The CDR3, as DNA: TGTGCCAGCCGGGACCCCGCCTACGAGCAGTACTTC. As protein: CASRDPAYEQYF.

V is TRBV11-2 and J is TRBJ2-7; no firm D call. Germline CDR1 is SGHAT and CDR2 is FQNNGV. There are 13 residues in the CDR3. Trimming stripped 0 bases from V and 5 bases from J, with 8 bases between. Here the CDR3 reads CASSLERTHEQYF. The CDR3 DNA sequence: TGTGCCAGCAGCTTAGAGCGGACCCACGAGCAGTACTTC.

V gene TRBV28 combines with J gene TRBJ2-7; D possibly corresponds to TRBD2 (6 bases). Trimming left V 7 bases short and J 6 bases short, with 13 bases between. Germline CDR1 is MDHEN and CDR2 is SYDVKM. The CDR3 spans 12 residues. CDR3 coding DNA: TGTGCCAGCACCCGGGAGTCTCGCGAGCAGTACTTC. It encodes CASTRESREQYF.

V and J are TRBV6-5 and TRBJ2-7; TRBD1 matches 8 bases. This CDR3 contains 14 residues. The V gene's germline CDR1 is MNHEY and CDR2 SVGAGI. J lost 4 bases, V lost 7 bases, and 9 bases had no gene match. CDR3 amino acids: CASTPGQGRYEQYF. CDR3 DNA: TGTGCCAGCACCCCCGGACAGGGAAGGTACGAGCAGTACTTC.

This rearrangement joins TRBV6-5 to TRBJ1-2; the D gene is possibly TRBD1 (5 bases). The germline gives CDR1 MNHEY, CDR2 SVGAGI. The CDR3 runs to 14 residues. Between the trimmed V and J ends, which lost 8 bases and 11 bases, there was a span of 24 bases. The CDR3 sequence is CASARERTYGGYTF. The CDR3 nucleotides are TGTGCCAGCGCCCGGGAGAGGACCTACGGGGGGTACACCTTC.